Listed here are 5 T cell receptor beta chains from one sample, sequenced in a study of blood T cell repertoires in COVID-19. The repertoire was sequenced with immunoSEQ multiplex PCR; TCRdb's copy has only in-frame clones and lacks some. The repertoire includes roughly 140,000 clones, more than 75% of them detected once, and 10% to 15% sits in the top ten. Input material: peripheral blood. Receptor source: a man aged 60 to 75 with active or convalescent COVID-19.

The rearrangement joins TRBV5-1 to TRBJ2-5; D may be TRBD1 (6 bases). CDR1 and CDR2 from the germline V gene are SGHRS and YFSETQ. Trimming took 4 bases from V and 2 from J, leaving 12 bases between them. This CDR3 is 14 amino acids long. This CDR3 is CASSPVGQQETQYF. The CDR3 bases are TGCGCCAGCAGCCCGGTAGGACAGCAAGAGACCCAGTACTTC.

This sequence joins TRBV27 and TRBJ2-1, with 9 bases fitting TRBD2. The CDR3 length is 13 residues. Germline V CDR1 and CDR2: MNHEY, SMNVEV (reference sequence). V gave up 7 bases and J gave up 6 bases; unmatched junction bases: 4. CDR3 protein: CASKAREGNEQFF. The DNA of the CDR3 is TGTGCCAGCAAGGCGCGGGAGGGCAATGAGCAGTTCTTC.

This chain connects TRBV29-1 to TRBJ2-2; D is perhaps TRBD2 (6 bases). Germline V gene data show CDR1 as SQVTM and CDR2 as ANQGSEA. Trimming cost V 7 bases and J 3 bases, with 15 bases left between them. The CDR3 contains 14 residues. The CDR3: CSAHRGWDTGELFF. The DNA of the CDR3 is TGCAGCGCACATCGGGGGTGGGACACCGGGGAGCTGTTTTTT.

This clone was counted at least ten times. This rearrangement joins TRBV20-1 to TRBJ2-7; D possibly corresponds to TRBD2 (6 bases). The V and J ends lost 3 bases and 3 bases respectively, with 12 bases between them. The germline V gene has CDR1 DFQATT and CDR2 SNEGSKA (reference sequence). The CDR3 runs to 13 residues. CDR3 amino acids: CSASPSGLYEQYF. The CDR3 bases are TGCAGTGCTAGTCCCAGCGGGCTCTACGAGCAGTACTTC.

V and J are TRBV4-3 and TRBJ2-2; D is perhaps TRBD1 (6 bases). Trimming cost V 4 bases and J 5 bases, with 14 bases left between them. Germline assignment: CDR1 LGHNA and CDR2 YSLEER. The CDR3 loop spans 15 amino acids. The CDR3, as DNA: TGCGCCAGCAGCCTTCAGGGGTCCGGGACCGGGGAGCTGTTTTTT. It yields the protein CASSLQGSGTGELFF.